This T cell receptor (beta chain) comes out of a study of CXCR3-negative and CXCR3-positive naive CD8 T cells (dated by TCRdb to about 2019). Looking at the study overall: In total, 120 million to 150 million TRB reads were obtained, which works out to roughly 1.5 +/- 0.3 million reads per library. The diversity and physicochemical repertoire analyses included 11 donors pooled from two independent experiments. For the TRBV-TRBJ cluster analysis, the naive subsets came from 5 or 6 donors, while the memory cells came from 3 donors.

General findings and caveats noted by the study authors: Comparably high repertoire diversity was found in both naive subsets, whereas much lower repertoire diversity was found in memory CD8+ T cells. Because CXCR3 expression was partially decreased after cryopreservation, freshly isolated PBMCs were used for most assays. TRBV-TRBJ usage was similar between naive CXCR3-negative and CXCR3-positive cells from the same donor, while memory cells showed distinct patterns. Because surface CD5, which is linked to self-reactivity in mice, was comparable between the naive subsets, TCR interaction strength was also inferred from TRB CDR3 physicochemical properties.

According to the germline V gene (reference sequence), CDR1 reads DFQATT and CDR2 reads SNEGSKA. The CDR3 starts with the cysteine, ends with the phenylalanine, and has 14 residues. The entry carries no DNA sequence. Each CD8+ T cell subset was flow-sorted in triplicate, with over 250,000 cells per subset placed directly into RLT lysis buffer. Using standard density gradient centrifugation, peripheral blood mononuclear cells were isolated from buffy coats. An RNeasy Mini Kit was used to extract total RNA from the sorted cells. With regard to this clonotype: Its antigen target is currently unknown.

Sequenced using a NextSeq 550. The Human TCR Profiling Kit (MiLaboratory) was used to prepare UMI-labeled 5' RACE TRB cDNA libraries. The full amount of extracted RNA was used for cDNA synthesis, and the full amount of resulting cDNA was used for PCR amplification. Libraries were prepared in parallel using an identical number of PCR cycles. Turning to the authors' computational methods: About 53,000 +/- 9,400 unique UMI-labeled TRB cDNA molecules per library were extracted with MIGEC and MiXCR, with at least two reads per UMI required. On average, roughly 40,000 +/- 10,000 functional in-frame TRB CDR3 nucleotide clonotypes lacking stop codons were found per library. After each sample was downsampled to 5000 UMI-labeled TRB molecules, VDJtools was used to calculate diversity metrics such as normalized Shannon-Wiener and Chao1. VDJtools was used to calculate clonotype-size-weighted physicochemical properties of the central five CDR3 residues, namely interaction energy, strength, volume and Kidera factor 4. TCRdb reprocessed the reads, and each CDR3 protein sequence is entered once, without DNA. These V and J calls are TCRdb output, not the study's own analysis. In this sample's table one finds 45,000 to 70,000 distinct CDR3 sequences. About a quarter of the sample lies in the top ten.

The chain links TRBV20-1 with TRBJ2-7; TCRdb's D gene call, TRBD1, goes unchecked for lack of DNA. Sequenced sample: memory CD8+ T cells from blood. The cell subset or site label for this specimen denotes: conventional CD8+ memory T cells (TMEM), sorted as controls. The clonotype was recovered from a human donor in good health. Some clones in this sample may be carry-over from other donors' samples. Here the CDR3 is given as CSARTGGLTYEQYF.